One sample yielded the 4 T cell receptor beta chains listed below, sequenced in a study of cytomegalovirus exposure and HLA in healthy donors. With 60 Vbeta and 13 Jbeta primers, the PCR was carried out. TCRdb's copy holds only in-frame clones and misses some; the assay was immunoSEQ multiplex PCR. The sample holds tens of thousands of clones; 70% to 90% are singletons and the top ten take around 2.9%. What was sequenced was PBMCs. The receptors here all came from a woman younger than 45 in good health and CMV-seronegative.

The V and J genes are TRBV6-1 and TRBJ2-7; a possible D gene is TRBD2 (5 bases). Germline V gene lookup returns CDR1 MNHNS and CDR2 SASEGT. V was cut by 6 bases and J by 0 bases, with 9 bases left in between. This CDR3 has 13 amino acids. This chain's CDR3 is CASRSGNSYEQYF. Written as DNA, the CDR3 is TGTGCCAGCAGGTCCGGGAACTCCTACGAGCAGTACTTC.

This clone was counted between two and nine times. V and J are TRBV14 and TRBJ1-2; 7 bases line up with TRBD1. The CDR3 sequence is 16 residues long. The germline V gene encodes CDR1 SGHDN and CDR2 FVKESK. V was pared by 0 bases and J by 4 bases, with 8 bases of the junction left unmatched. The CDR3 nucleotides read TGTGCCAGCAGCCAAGACAGGACAGGAAGTACCTATGGCTACACCTTC. Translating gives CASSQDRTGSTYGYTF.

The chain joins TRBV4-3 to TRBJ2-2; D not certain. This CDR3 comprises 16 residues. CDR1 and CDR2 from the germline V gene are LGHNA and YSLEER. V lost 1 base and J 2 bases, leaving 11 bases between the germline ends. CDR3 DNA: TGCGCCAGCAGCCAAGCTGCGTATCTTAACACCGGGGAGCTGTTTTTT. Translation: CASSQAAYLNTGELFF.

The chain joins TRBV11-3 to TRBJ1-1; D may be TRBD1 (6 bases). The CDR3 totals 15 residues. The germline V and J ends were trimmed by 4 bases and 3 bases, with 15 bases remaining between them. CDR1 and CDR2 from the germline V gene are SGHNT and YENEEA. CDR3 nucleotides: TGTGCCAGCAGCTCAACAGGGTTGGGGGACACTGAAGCTTTCTTT. Protein: CASSSTGLGDTEAFF.